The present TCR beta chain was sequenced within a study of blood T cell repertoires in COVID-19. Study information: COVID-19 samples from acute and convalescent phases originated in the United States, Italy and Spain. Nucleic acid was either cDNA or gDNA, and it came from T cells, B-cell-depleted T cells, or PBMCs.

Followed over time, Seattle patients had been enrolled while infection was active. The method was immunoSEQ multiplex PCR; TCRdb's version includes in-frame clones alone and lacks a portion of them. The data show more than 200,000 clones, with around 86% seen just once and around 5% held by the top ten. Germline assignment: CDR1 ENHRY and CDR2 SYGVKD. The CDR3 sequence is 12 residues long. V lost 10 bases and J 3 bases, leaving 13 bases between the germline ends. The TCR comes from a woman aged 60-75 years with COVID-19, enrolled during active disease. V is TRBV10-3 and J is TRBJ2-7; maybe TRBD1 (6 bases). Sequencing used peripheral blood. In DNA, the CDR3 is TGTGCCACCACAGGGTATGGCTACGAGCAGTACTTC. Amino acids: CATTGYGYEQYF.